Each of the 30 T cell receptor beta chains below was sequenced from the same sample in a study of identical twins. TCRdb independently ran MiXCR on the 5' RACE reads; one entry per CDR3 protein. The sample holds 500,000 to 650,000 distinct CDR3 sequences, 7.1% seen once. The sample also formed part of further work on yellow fever vaccine responses in identical twins.

Material: PBMCs. These receptors originate from a woman between 18 and 29 years old in good health.

This clonotype was found a few times. The chain is built from TRBV7-8 and TRBJ1-6; D ambiguous. The CDR3 is 15 residues long. Germline V gene sequence: CDR1 SGHVS, CDR2 FQNEAQ. Trimming cost V 8 bases and J 7 bases, with 18 bases left between them. CDR3 DNA sequence: TGTGCCAGCGGCCAAGGGCAGGCGGGCAATTCACCCCTCCACTTT. It codes for CASGQGQAGNSPLHF.

This clonotype was picked up a small number of times. The V and J genes are TRBV5-1 and TRBJ2-7; TRBD2 agrees at 7 bases. CDR1 and CDR2 from the germline V gene are SGHRS and YFSETQ. CDR3 length: 17 residues. V dropped 1 base and J dropped 0; count of bases not matched to a gene: 10. CDR3 nucleotide sequence: TGCGCCAGCAGCTTGCCGAGAGGGAGGGCTTCCTCCTACGAGCAGTACTTC. Its translation: CASSLPRGRASSYEQYF.

This clonotype was seen a handful of times. The chain is built from TRBV24-1 and TRBJ2-3; D may be TRBD1 (6 bases). V lost 2 bases to trimming and J lost 2 bases, with 13 bases between them. This CDR3 comprises 16 residues. From germline, CDR1 is KGHDR and CDR2 SFDVKD. The CDR3, as DNA: TGTGCCACCAGTGATTCAGGGGTAAGGATCACAGATACGCAGTATTTT. Translated: CATSDSGVRITDTQYF.

This clonotype was seen only a few times. J is TRBJ2-7 and V is TRBV21-1; TRBD1 is taken as the D call from the table, unchecked against the DNA. TRBV21-1 is annotated as a pseudogene. The CDR3 runs to 17 residues. CDR3 amino acids: CASSKALDRTASGEQYV. The CDR3 DNA reads as TGTGCCAGCAGCAAAGCCCTGGACAGGACCGCTTCTGGCGAGCAGTACGTC.

This clonotype was recorded at least ten times. The chain uses TRBV12-3 or TRBV12-4 and TRBJ2-2; D may correspond to TRBD1 or TRBD2 (6 bases each). This CDR3 region has 15 residues. V was pared by 2 bases and J by 5 bases, with 12 bases between. The CDR3 nucleotides are TGTGCCAGCAGTTTACGGGGGCCCCGAACCGGGGAGCTGTTTTTT. Amino acids: CASSLRGPRTGELFF.

This clonotype was recorded once. This could be a read error, since a much larger clone is one nucleotide away. The chain joins TRBV12-3 or TRBV12-4 to TRBJ2-7, with 7 bases identical to TRBD2. CDR3 length: 15 amino acids. Trimming cost V 6 bases and J 7 bases; bases outside gene matches: 15. The chain's CDR3 is CASRPQRGALSEQYF. The DNA for the CDR3 is TGTGCCAGCAGACCCCAGCGGGGCGCATTGAGTGAGCAGTACTTC.

The chain couples TRBV5-1 to TRBJ2-3, with 11 bases lining up with TRBD2. After removal of 0 bases from V and 6 bases from J, the junction contained 9 bases not matched to a gene. CDR3 length: 17 residues. Germline CDR1 SGHRS, CDR2 YFSETQ. For the CDR3, the DNA is TGCGCCAGCAGCTTGGAGGGGCCGGGACTAGCGGTGGATACGCAGTATTTT. Protein product: CASSLEGPGLAVDTQYF.

The chain carries TRBV20-1 and TRBJ2-3, with 7 bases aligning to TRBD2. The CDR3 has 16 residues. Trimming cost V 3 bases and J 3 bases; bases outside gene matches: 12. CDR1 is DFQATT and CDR2 is SNEGSKA in the germline V gene (reference sequence). This chain's CDR3 is CSASPPGRALTDTQYF. The CDR3 DNA sequence: TGCAGTGCTAGCCCCCCGGGGAGGGCTCTAACAGATACGCAGTATTTT.

In this sample, this clonotype turned up many times. The J gene is TRBJ2-1, the V gene TRBV5-1, with D possibly being TRBD2 (6 bases). Germline CDR1 reads SGHRS; CDR2 reads YFSETQ. This CDR3 contains 16 residues. V lost 1 base, J lost 6 bases, and 17 bases lay in between. The CDR3: CASSLSGVAPLNEQFF. In DNA form, the CDR3 reads TGCGCCAGCAGCTTGTCGGGGGTGGCCCCCCTCAATGAGCAGTTCTTC.

The rearrangement joins TRBV6-1 to TRBJ2-7; D may correspond to TRBD1 or TRBD2 (5 bases each). Germline V gives CDR1 MNHNS, CDR2 SASEGT. The CDR3 spans 14 residues. V gave up 4 bases and J gave up 0 bases, with 10 bases separating them. The CDR3 spells CASSGGTSSYEQYF. In DNA, the CDR3 is TGTGCCAGCAGTGGGGGGACGAGCTCCTACGAGCAGTACTTC.

This clonotype has just a few counts. The chain couples TRBV6-1 to TRBJ2-5; perhaps D is TRBD1 or TRBD2 (5 bases each). Germline V gene lookup returns CDR1 MNHNS and CDR2 SASEGT. V lost 6 bases, J lost 3 bases, and 17 bases lay in between. CDR3 length: 15 residues. The CDR3 nucleotides read TGTGCCAGCAGGGACCAGGGAGTGCTAAAAGAGACCCAGTACTTC. This encodes CASRDQGVLKETQYF.

The gene calls are TRBV3-1 and TRBJ1-1; 8 bases are a match to TRBD1. There are 14 residues in the CDR3. The V gene's germline CDR1 is LGHDT and CDR2 YNNKEL (reference sequence). J lost 3 bases, V lost 4 bases, and 4 bases had no gene match. Here the CDR3 DNA reads TGTGCCAGCAGCCTTAACAGGGGGGACACTGAAGCTTTCTTT. It is translated as CASSLNRGDTEAFF.

The chain links TRBV6-4 to TRBJ2-1; 9 positions agree with TRBD1. This CDR3 spans 14 amino acids. CDR1 and CDR2 (germline): MRHNA, SNTAGT. The V segment lost 10 bases and the J segment 5 bases; nucleotides outside the gene matches: 9. The CDR3: CANKDRGENNEQFF. The DNA of the CDR3 is TGTGCCAATAAGGACAGGGGAGAAAACAATGAGCAGTTCTTC.

This clonotype was counted many times. J is TRBJ2-1 and V is TRBV7-9; 10 bases align to TRBD2. CDR1 and CDR2 (germline): SEHNR, FQNEAQ (reference sequence). The trim removed 4 bases at V and 3 bases at J, leaving 3 bases unmatched. This CDR3 spans 15 amino acids. The CDR3 DNA reads as TGTGCCAGCAGCTCAGGGACTAGCGTCTACAATGAGCAGTTCTTC. Its protein product is CASSSGTSVYNEQFF. Together with reference TRBV7-9 and TRBJ2-1, the CDR3 gives the full variable domain: DTGVSQNPRHKITKRGQNVTFRCDPISEHNRLYWYRQTLGQGPEFLTYFQNEAQLEKSRLLSDRFSAERPKGSFSTLEIQRTEQGDSAMYLCASSSGTSVYNEQFFGPGTRLTVL.

This clonotype has at least ten counts. This sequence joins TRBV12-3 or TRBV12-4 and TRBJ2-2; 7 bases map to TRBD1. The trim removed 7 bases at V and 7 bases at J, leaving 12 bases unmatched. The CDR3 spans 15 residues. CDR3 nucleotide sequence: TGTGCCAGCACCTCGGGTAGGGGGCAAGTCGGGGAGCTGTTTTTT. It is translated as CASTSGRGQVGELFF.

This clonotype was found many times. This sequence joins TRBV11-1 and TRBJ2-1; 12 bases are shared with TRBD2. This CDR3 comprises 18 residues. The V segment lost 1 base and the J segment 0 bases; nucleotides outside the gene matches: 4. Germline CDR1 SGHAT, CDR2 FQDESV (reference sequence). The CDR3 reads CASSLGTSGVSSYNEQFF. CDR3 bases: TGTGCCAGCAGCTTAGGGACTAGCGGGGTGAGCTCCTACAATGAGCAGTTCTTC.

A few counts support this clonotype. V and J are TRBV6-1 and TRBJ2-2; TRBD2 matches at 10 bases. CDR3 length equals 16 residues. Trimming removed 5 bases from V and 7 bases from J; junction bases left unmatched: 10. CDR1 MNHNS and CDR2 SASEGT come from the germline V gene. This CDR3 reads CASSSGGAALHGELFF. The CDR3 DNA reads as TGTGCCAGCAGTAGCGGGGGGGCAGCGTTACACGGGGAGCTGTTTTTT.

The chain recombines TRBV29-1 with TRBJ2-1, with no clear D. The CDR3 loop spans 14 amino acids. The germline V and J ends were trimmed by 6 bases and 0 bases, with 12 bases remaining between them. CDR1 and CDR2 from the germline V gene are SQVTM and ANQGSEA. CDR3 bases: TGCAGCGTAATTGAGACACACTCCTACAATGAGCAGTTCTTC. This sequence encodes CSVIETHSYNEQFF.

This clonotype showed up many times. V gene TRBV9 combines with J gene TRBJ1-4; no clear D. This CDR3 region has 14 residues. Trimming took 3 bases from V and 0 from J, leaving 6 bases between them. The germline V gene has CDR1 SGDLS and CDR2 YYNGEE. As DNA, the CDR3 is TGTGCCAGCAGCGCAACTGCAACTAATGAAAAACTGTTTTTT. Its protein is CASSATATNEKLFF.

This clonotype was detected ten times or more. This sequence joins TRBV10-3 and TRBJ2-5; no firm D call. Between the trimmed V and J ends, which lost 3 bases and 2 bases, there was a span of 13 bases. This CDR3 is 15 amino acids long. In germline, CDR1 is ENHRY, CDR2 SYGVKD. The CDR3 DNA reads TGTGCCATCAGTGACCACAACCCAGATCAAGAGACCCAGTACTTC. This codes for CAISDHNPDQETQYF.

The chain links TRBV12-3 or TRBV12-4 to TRBJ2-3; 7 bases map to TRBD2. V gave up 6 bases and J gave up 2 bases; unmatched junction bases: 11. The CDR3 is 16 amino acids. CDR3: CASSPGTTRYTDTQYF. In DNA form, the CDR3 reads TGTGCCAGCAGCCCTGGGACTACTCGGTACACAGATACGCAGTATTTT.

V usage is TRBV29-1 and J usage is TRBJ1-3; D is unresolved. CDR3 length: 15 amino acids. The germline V and J ends were trimmed by 2 bases and 4 bases, with 15 bases remaining between them. Germline CDR1 SQVTM, CDR2 ANQGSEA. CDR3 loop: CSVEISRLQGNTIYF. CDR3 bases: TGCAGCGTTGAAATAAGTAGACTTCAAGGAAACACCATATATTTT.

This clonotype was observed a few times. The chain links TRBV12-3 or TRBV12-4 to TRBJ2-1, with D tentatively TRBD2 (6 bases). Trimming shortened V by 1 base and J by 5 bases, and 9 bases separated the two germline ends. The CDR3 extends over 14 amino acids. This CDR3 is CASSLVGSHNEQFF. The CDR3 nucleotides read TGTGCCAGCAGTTTAGTCGGGAGCCACAATGAGCAGTTCTTC.

This rearrangement joins TRBV11-2 to TRBJ2-1; D is possibly TRBD2 (5 bases). Germline values: CDR1 SGHAT, CDR2 FQNNGV. Between the trimmed V and J ends, which lost 2 bases and 8 bases, there was a span of 13 bases. CDR3 length: 14 residues. The CDR3 sequence: CASSLSGKGDEQFF. The CDR3 nucleotides are TGTGCCAGCAGCTTATCCGGGAAAGGAGATGAGCAGTTCTTC.

V usage is TRBV6-1 and J usage is TRBJ2-7, with 10 bases aligning to TRBD1. In germline, CDR1 is MNHNS, CDR2 SASEGT. Losses at the gene ends were 7 bases for V and 3 bases for J; bases not matched to a gene: 18. This CDR3 spans 18 amino acids. CDR3 sequence (DNA): TGTGCCAGCATGGGGGACAGGGGACCTTCGCCTCTACTCTACGAGCAGTACGTC. It yields the protein CASMGDRGPSPLLYEQYV.

This clonotype has just a few counts. The V and J genes are TRBV25-1 and TRBJ1-6; no definite D call. The CDR3 sequence is 13 residues long. V gave up 4 bases and J gave up 8 bases, with 9 bases separating them. Per germline, CDR1 MGHDK and CDR2 SYGVNS. As DNA, the CDR3 is TGTGCCAGCAGTGTGATTGAGGATTCACCCCTCCACTTT. This encodes CASSVIEDSPLHF.

The chain links TRBV5-5 to TRBJ2-7; D unclear. Germline loops: CDR1 SGHKS, CDR2 YYEKEE (reference sequence). The V end lost 0 bases, the J end lost 3 bases, and 7 bases lay between the germline ends. CDR3 length: 13 residues. The chain's CDR3 is CASSLAADYEQYV. For the CDR3, the DNA is TGTGCCAGCAGCTTGGCGGCGGACTACGAGCAGTACGTC.

CDR3 sequence (DNA): TGTGCCAGCAGCCCCAGGGAGGGTGGTGGCATTCAGTACTTC. Amino acid sequence: CASSPREGGGIQYF. The chain recombines TRBV7-6 with TRBJ2-4; TRBD2 matches 7 bases. The CDR3 loop spans 14 amino acids. From germline, CDR1 is SGHVS and CDR2 FNYEAQ. The J segment lost 9 bases and the V segment lost 5 bases, leaving 10 bases of the junction unmatched.

This clonotype was observed at least ten times. The chain is built from TRBV20-1 and TRBJ1-1; 7 bases match TRBD1. The CDR3 loop spans 12 amino acids. The J segment lost 1 base and the V segment lost 7 bases, leaving 3 bases of the junction unmatched. Germline CDR1 and CDR2: DFQATT and SNEGSKA (reference sequence). CDR3 in DNA: TGCAGTGTTCAGGGGGGGAACACTGAAGCTTTCTTT. Protein sequence: CSVQGGNTEAFF.

This clonotype was seen repeatedly, ten times or more. V is TRBV3-1 and J is TRBJ2-7; 9 bases are a match to TRBD2. In germline, CDR1 is LGHDT, CDR2 YNNKEL (reference sequence). CDR3 length: 14 amino acids. After removal of 3 bases from V and 3 bases from J, the junction contained 3 bases not matched to a gene. CDR3 loop: CASSQSSGNYEQYF. DNA for the CDR3: TGTGCCAGCAGCCAGTCTAGCGGGAACTACGAGCAGTACTTC.